The T cell receptor beta chain under discussion was sequenced for a study of HIV-infected children after antiretroviral therapy interruption. The overall study: Most children had recorded EBV and CMV exposure.

The TCR library was built from RNA with a 3' RACE protocol and unique molecular identifiers. TCRdb analysed the 3' RACE reads with MiXCR anew, one entry per CDR3 protein. The sample consists of around 50,000 distinct CDR3 sequences, around 4.7% of them appearing once. This clonotype appeared a few times. V lost 1 base and J 3 bases, leaving 10 bases between the germline ends. CDR1 and CDR2 (germline): MGHRA, YSYEKL. The CDR3 consists of 14 residues. As for treatment: PENTA 11 planned treatment interruption arm or continuous ART arm. At least 24 weeks of at least three-drug ART, in children 2 to 15 years. Naive CD4+ CD45RA+ CD45RO- T cells were sorted from thawed PBMCs.

The material was CD45RA+ CD4+ T cells from PBMCs, pooled from several time points, obtained from a donor given antiretroviral therapy, either interrupted or continuous. As for subset: naive CD4+ CD45RA+ CD45RO- T cells. The V call is TRBV4-1, the J call TRBJ2-7, with a possible D match to TRBD1 (6 bases). The sequence was obtained from a pool of human donors with HIV. CDR3 sequence (DNA): TGCGCCAGCAGCCAAGTTGGGGGCGGCTACGAGCAGTACTTC. It encodes CASSQVGGGYEQYF.